This T cell receptor (beta chain) was identified during a study of breast tumors, draining lymph nodes, adjacent tissues. General study points: Findings are consistent with lymph node origin and intratumoral expansion of most tumor T cells. Compared with basal-like, luminal-like tumors shared significantly more repertoire with nontumor tissue. Tumors had less TCR diversity than lymph nodes, more than nontumor tissue. Tumor T cell lymph node origin was a supported hypothesis, not proven.

TCRdb itself ran the multiplex PCR reads through MiXCR, one entry per CDR3 protein. The profile shows 190,000 or so distinct CDR3 sequences, over 25% of them singletons. Germline V gives CDR1 SNHLY, CDR2 FYNNEI. With V trimmed by 5 bases and J by 6 bases, 7 bases remained unmatched. This CDR3 is 13 amino acids long. Axillary draining lymph nodes of breast cancer patients supplied the node samples. This clonotype was detected only once. The antigen is undetermined. The clonotype comes from a female donor with breast cancer. Some clones in this sample may be carry-over from other donors' samples. Sequences were obtained from axillary lymph node tissue. J is TRBJ2-7 and V is TRBV2; 7 nucleotides match TRBD2. The CDR3 DNA follows: TGTGCCAGCAGTAATTCGCGGGAGCTCGAGCAGTACTTC. Amino acid sequence: CASSNSRELEQYF.